This T cell receptor (beta chain) comes out of a study of response to subunit inactivated influenza vaccine. TCRdb passed the RT-PCR reads through MiXCR, listing each CDR3 protein once. The sample gives about 500,000 distinct CDR3 sequences, 10% to 15% of which show up once; about an eighth is in the top ten. General study findings and limits: The authors suggested that few new T cells are recruited per seasonal influenza vaccination.

This clonotype was observed a handful of times. Its target is unknown. The TCR originated in a man aged 50-60 years who received an inactivated influenza vaccine. Sequencing used PBMCs from blood, obtained 45 days after vaccination.

CDR3 DNA: TGTGCCATCAGTGATCCGGGGGAGGGTTATGAAAAACTGTTTTTT. Translated, it gives CAISDPGEGYEKLFF. V usage is TRBV10-3 and J usage is TRBJ1-4; TRBD1 might be the D (5 bases). The CDR3 is 15 residues long. Germline V gives CDR1 ENHRY, CDR2 SYGVKD. Trimming shortened V by 3 bases and J by 6 bases, and 14 bases separated the two germline ends.